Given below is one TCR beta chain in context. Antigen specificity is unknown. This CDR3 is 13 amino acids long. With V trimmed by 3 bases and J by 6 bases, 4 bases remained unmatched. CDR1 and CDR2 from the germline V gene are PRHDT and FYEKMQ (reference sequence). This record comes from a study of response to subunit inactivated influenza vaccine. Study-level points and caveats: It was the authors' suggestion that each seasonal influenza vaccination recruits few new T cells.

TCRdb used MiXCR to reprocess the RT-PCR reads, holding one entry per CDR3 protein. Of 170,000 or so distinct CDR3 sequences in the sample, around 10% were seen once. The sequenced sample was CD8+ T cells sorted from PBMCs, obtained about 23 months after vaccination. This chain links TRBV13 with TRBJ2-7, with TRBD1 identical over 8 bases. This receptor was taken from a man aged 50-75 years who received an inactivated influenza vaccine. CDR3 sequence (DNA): TGTGCCAGCAGCTTGTCAGGGGGCGTCGAGCAGTACTTC. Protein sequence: CASSLSGGVEQYF.